The entry below gives a single T cell receptor (beta chain) sequence along with its context. TCRdb ran MiXCR on the 5' RACE reads and lists one entry per CDR3 protein. The profile covers 400,000 or so distinct CDR3 sequences, with around a tenth appearing a single time and more than 15% taken by the ten largest. These data originate in a study of T cells after yellow fever vaccination. In germline, CDR1 is SGHTA, CDR2 FQGNSA. This CDR3 contains 14 residues. The germline V and J ends were trimmed by 1 base and 1 base, with 7 bases remaining between them. The receptor was derived from a man aged 18 to 30 who received the YFV17D yellow fever vaccine. The rearrangement links TRBV7-2 to TRBJ1-1; D not certain. The sequenced sample was PBMCs, obtained on the day of the first yellow fever vaccination. The CDR3 here is CASSLVAPNTEAFF. CDR3 sequence (DNA): TGTGCCAGCAGCTTAGTAGCGCCGAACACTGAAGCTTTCTTT.